Sequencing of this T cell receptor (beta chain) was carried out in a study of T cell responses to AZD1222 COVID-19 vaccine. Assay: immunoSEQ multiplex PCR; the TCRdb copy retains only in-frame clones and omits some. The sample has 40,000 to 60,000 clones, around 85% seen once. Worth noting for this clone: Its antigen is not known.

V dropped 5 bases and J dropped 8 bases, with 9 bases sitting between them. Germline CDR1 LGHNA, CDR2 YNFKEQ. The CDR3 is made up of 12 amino acids. Overall study results and limits: Of the AZD1222 recipients, only 5 to 7 were seropositive at baseline. Unmutated regions of variants are reportedly targeted by nearly half of spike-specific TCRs.

The origin of this receptor is an adult who received the AZD1222 COVID-19 vaccine. The chain employs TRBV4-2 and TRBJ2-2; D is unclear. The starting material was peripheral blood, obtained 28 days after the second AZD1222 dose. CDR3 protein: CASSISPGELFF. The CDR3 DNA reads as TGTGCCAGCAGCATTTCGCCTGGGGAGCTGTTTTTT.